This T cell receptor beta chain appears in the sequencing data of a study of shared clonotypes between healthy human individuals. Study at large: Contributing individuals were two females and a few males aged 18 to 49. Study conclusions and caveats: Sequencing depth was expected to affect clonotype sharing among donors. Naive subsets typically showed greater estimated richness than memory subsets.

TCRdb's table, derived via immunoSEQ multiplex PCR, lists solely in-frame clones and lacks some. In the table there are over 700,000 clones, 55% to 75% of which are singletons. Germline lookup yields CDR1 SGDLS and CDR2 YYNGEE. The V and J ends lost 0 bases and 4 bases respectively, with 10 bases between them. The CDR3 contains 14 residues. Both subsets, CD45RA+ naive and CD45RA-negative memory, were split from the CD4+ cells. Of note for this clone: Its specificity is unknown.

This sequence joins TRBV9 and TRBJ1-1; D uncertain. The origin of this receptor is a woman aged 25 to 39 in good health. Sequencing was carried out using memory CD4+ T cells sorted from blood. Regarding subset: CD45RA-negative fraction. The CDR3 DNA reads as TGTGCCAGCAGCGTAGACGGGGTGGGCACTGAAGCTTTCTTT. Residues: CASSVDGVGTEAFF.